This T cell receptor (beta chain) was observed in a study of OX40 agonist ivuxolimab in advanced cancers. The overall study: Partial responses, seen in three patients, involved one hepatocellular carcinoma and two cutaneous melanomas.

The V end was cut by 0 bases, the J end by 0 bases, with 3 bases between. The CDR3 runs to 13 residues. Germline-derived CDR1 and CDR2 are SGHRS and YFSETQ. This clone was detected a few times. This table comes from immunoSEQ multiplex PCR, and its TCRdb copy is limited to in-frame clones, with some not included. The sample consists of about 35,000 clones, about four fifths of them appearing once. Collection of blood occurred at baseline, at cycle 4 day 1, and at cycle 7 day 1. Here the sequenced sample was CD4+ or CD8+ T cells sorted from blood, taken in a trial of the OX40 agonist ivuxolimab. The clonotype was recovered from an adult with an advanced solid tumor such as melanoma, head and neck, liver or kidney cancer. V gene TRBV5-1 combines with J gene TRBJ1-2; D uncertain. The DNA of the CDR3 is TGCGCCAGCAGCTTGGGGGCTAACTATGGCTACACCTTC. The encoded protein is CASSLGANYGYTF.